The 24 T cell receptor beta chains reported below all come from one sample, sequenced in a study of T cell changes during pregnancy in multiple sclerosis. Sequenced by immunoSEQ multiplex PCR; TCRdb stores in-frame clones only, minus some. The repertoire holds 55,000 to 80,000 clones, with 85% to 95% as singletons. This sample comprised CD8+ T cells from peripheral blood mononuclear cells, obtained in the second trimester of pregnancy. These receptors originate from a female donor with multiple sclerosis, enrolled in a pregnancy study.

The CDR3, as DNA: TGCGCCAGCAGCTTGGCAACAGGGGGCAGGGAGACCCAGTACTTC. This codes for CASSLATGGRETQYF. The J gene is TRBJ2-5, the V gene TRBV5-1; 9 bases align to TRBD1. CDR1 SGHRS and CDR2 YFSETQ come from the germline V gene. V was pared by 0 bases and J by 5 bases, with 5 bases of the junction left unmatched. The CDR3 contains 15 residues.

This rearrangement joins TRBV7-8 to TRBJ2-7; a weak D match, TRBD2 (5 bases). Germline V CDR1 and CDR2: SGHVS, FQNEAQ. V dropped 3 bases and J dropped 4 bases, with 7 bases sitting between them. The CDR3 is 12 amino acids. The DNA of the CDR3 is TGTGCCAGCAGCTTCACTAGTTACGAGCAGTACTTC. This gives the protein CASSFTSYEQYF.

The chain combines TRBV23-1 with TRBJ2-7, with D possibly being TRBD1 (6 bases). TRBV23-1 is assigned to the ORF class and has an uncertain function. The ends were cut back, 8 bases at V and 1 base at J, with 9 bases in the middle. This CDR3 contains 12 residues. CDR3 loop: CASLGGSYEQYF. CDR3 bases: TGCGCCAGCCTAGGGGGATCCTACGAGCAGTACTTC.

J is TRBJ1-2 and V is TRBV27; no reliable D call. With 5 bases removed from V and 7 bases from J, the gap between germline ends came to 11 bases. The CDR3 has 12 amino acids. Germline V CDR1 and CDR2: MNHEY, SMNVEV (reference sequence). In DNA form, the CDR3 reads TGTGCCAGCAGTCTTGGCCGTATTGGCTACACCTTC. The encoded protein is CASSLGRIGYTF.

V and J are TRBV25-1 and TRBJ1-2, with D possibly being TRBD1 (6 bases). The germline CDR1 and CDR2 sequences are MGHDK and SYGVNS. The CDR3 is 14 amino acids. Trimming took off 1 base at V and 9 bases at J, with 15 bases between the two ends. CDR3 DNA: TGTGCCAGCAGTGAATTCAGGACAGACTCGAGCTACACCTTC. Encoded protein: CASSEFRTDSSYTF.

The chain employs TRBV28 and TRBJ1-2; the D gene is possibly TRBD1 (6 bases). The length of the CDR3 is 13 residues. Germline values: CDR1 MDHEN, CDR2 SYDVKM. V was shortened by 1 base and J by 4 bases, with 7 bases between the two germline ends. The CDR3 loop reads CASSLYRAYGYTF. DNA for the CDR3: TGTGCCAGCAGTTTATACAGGGCCTATGGCTACACCTTC.

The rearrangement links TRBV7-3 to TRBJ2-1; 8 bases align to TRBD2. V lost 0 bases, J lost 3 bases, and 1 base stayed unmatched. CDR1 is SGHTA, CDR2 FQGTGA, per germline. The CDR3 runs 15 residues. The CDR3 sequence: CASSLTREGYNEQFF. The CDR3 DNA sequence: TGTGCCAGCAGCTTAACCCGGGAGGGCTACAATGAGCAGTTCTTC.

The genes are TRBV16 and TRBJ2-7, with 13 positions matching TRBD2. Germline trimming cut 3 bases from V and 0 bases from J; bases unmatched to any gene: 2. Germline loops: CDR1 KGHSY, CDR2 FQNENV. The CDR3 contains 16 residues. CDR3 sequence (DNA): TGTGCCAGCAGCCAGCGACTAGCGGGAGGCTCCTACGAGCAGTACTTC. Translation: CASSQRLAGGSYEQYF. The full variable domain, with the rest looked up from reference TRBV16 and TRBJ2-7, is GEEVAQTPKHLVRGEGQKAKLYCAPIKGHSYVFWYQQVLKNEFKFLISFQNENVFDETGMPKERFSAKCLPNSPCSLEIQATKLEDSAVYFCASSQRLAGGSYEQYFGPGTRLTVT.

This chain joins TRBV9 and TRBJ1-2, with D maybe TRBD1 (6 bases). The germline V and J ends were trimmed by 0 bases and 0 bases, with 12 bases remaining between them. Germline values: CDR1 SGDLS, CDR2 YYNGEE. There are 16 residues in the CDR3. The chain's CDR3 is CASSVGAGEANYGYTF. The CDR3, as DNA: TGTGCCAGCAGCGTAGGGGCAGGGGAAGCTAACTATGGCTACACCTTC. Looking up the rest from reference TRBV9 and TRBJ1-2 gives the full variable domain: DSGVTQTPKHLITATGQRVTLRCSPRSGDLSVYWYQQSLDQGLQFLIQYYNGEERAKGNILERFSAQQFPDLHSELNLSSLELGDSALYFCASSVGAGEANYGYTFGSGTRLTVV.

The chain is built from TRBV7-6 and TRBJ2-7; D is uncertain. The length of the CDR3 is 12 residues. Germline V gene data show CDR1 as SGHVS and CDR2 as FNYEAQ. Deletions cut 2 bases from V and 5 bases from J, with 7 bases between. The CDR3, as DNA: TGTGCCAGCAGCTTATTTACTAACGAGCAGTACTTC. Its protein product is CASSLFTNEQYF.

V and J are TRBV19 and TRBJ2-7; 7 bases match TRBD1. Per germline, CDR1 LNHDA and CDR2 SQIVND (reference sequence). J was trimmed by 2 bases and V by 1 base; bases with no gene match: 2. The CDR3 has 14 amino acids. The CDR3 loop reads CASSIVGGAYEQYF. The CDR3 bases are TGTGCCAGTAGTATAGTAGGGGGCGCCTACGAGCAGTACTTC.

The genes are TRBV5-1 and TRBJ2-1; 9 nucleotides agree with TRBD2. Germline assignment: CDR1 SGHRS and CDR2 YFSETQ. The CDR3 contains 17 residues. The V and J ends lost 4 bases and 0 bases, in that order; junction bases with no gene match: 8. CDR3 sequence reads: CASSPMGSGSSYNEQFF. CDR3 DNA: TGCGCCAGCAGCCCGATGGGTAGCGGGAGCTCCTACAATGAGCAGTTCTTC.

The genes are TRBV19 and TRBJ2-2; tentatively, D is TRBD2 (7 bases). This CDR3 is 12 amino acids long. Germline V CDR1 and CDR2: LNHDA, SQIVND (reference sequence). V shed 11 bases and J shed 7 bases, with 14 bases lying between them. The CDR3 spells CAAGGLVGELFF. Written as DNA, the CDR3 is TGTGCCGCCGGGGGGCTTGTCGGGGAGCTGTTTTTT.

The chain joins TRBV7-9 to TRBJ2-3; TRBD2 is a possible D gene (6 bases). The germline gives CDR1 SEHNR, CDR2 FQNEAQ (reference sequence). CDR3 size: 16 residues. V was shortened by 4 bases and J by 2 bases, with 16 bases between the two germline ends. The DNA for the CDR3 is TGTGCCAGCAGCTCGGCGGGACCTCACCACACAGATACGCAGTATTTT. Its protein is CASSSAGPHHTDTQYF. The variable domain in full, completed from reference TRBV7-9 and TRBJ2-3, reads DTGVSQNPRHKITKRGQNVTFRCDPISEHNRLYWYRQTLGQGPEFLTYFQNEAQLEKSRLLSDRFSAERPKGSFSTLEIQRTEQGDSAMYLCASSSAGPHHTDTQYFGPGTRLTVL.

CDR3 region: CASSLVAVTSGSNYEQYF. The CDR3 nucleotides read TGTGCCAGCAGCTTAGTGGCCGTTACTAGCGGGAGTAATTACGAGCAGTACTTC. The rearrangement uses TRBV7-9 and TRBJ2-7, with TRBD2 matching 11 bases. The V gene's germline CDR1 is SEHNR and CDR2 FQNEAQ (reference sequence). There are 18 residues in the CDR3. With 1 base clipped from V and 4 bases from J, the junction kept 12 bases outside the gene matches.

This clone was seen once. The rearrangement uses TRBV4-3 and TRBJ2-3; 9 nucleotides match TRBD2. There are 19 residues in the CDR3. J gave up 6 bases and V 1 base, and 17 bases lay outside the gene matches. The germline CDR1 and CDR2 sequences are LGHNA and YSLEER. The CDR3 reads CASSQVASGKAGGPDTQYF. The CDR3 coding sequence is TGCGCCAGCAGCCAAGTCGCTAGCGGGAAGGCCGGGGGCCCGGATACGCAGTATTTT.

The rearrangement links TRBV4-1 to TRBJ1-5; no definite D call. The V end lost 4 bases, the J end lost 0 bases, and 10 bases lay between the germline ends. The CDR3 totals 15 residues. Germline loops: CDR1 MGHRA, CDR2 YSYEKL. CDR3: CASSPRGGSNQPQHF. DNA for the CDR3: TGCGCCAGCAGCCCCCGGGGAGGTAGCAATCAGCCCCAGCATTTT.

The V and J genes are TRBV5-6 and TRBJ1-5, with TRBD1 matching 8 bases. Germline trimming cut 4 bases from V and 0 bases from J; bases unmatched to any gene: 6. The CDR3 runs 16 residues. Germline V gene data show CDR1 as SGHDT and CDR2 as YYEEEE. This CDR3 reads CASSVGTGHSNQPQHF. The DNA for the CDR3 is TGTGCCAGCAGCGTAGGGACAGGACATAGCAATCAGCCCCAGCATTTT.

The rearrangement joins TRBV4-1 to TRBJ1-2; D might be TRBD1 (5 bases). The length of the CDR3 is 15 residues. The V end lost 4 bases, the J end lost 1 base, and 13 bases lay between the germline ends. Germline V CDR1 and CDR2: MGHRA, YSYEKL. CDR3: CASSPATTDNYGYTF. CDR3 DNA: TGCGCCAGCAGCCCTGCCACGACAGATAACTATGGCTACACCTTC.

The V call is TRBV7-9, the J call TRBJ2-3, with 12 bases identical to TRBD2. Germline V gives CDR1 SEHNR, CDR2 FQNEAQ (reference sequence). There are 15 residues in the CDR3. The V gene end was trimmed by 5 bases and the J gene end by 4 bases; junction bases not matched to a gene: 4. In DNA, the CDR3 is TGTGCCAGCAGCCCACGGACTAGCGGGGCAGATACGCAGTATTTT. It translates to CASSPRTSGADTQYF. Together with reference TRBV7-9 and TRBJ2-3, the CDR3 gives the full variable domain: DTGVSQNPRHKITKRGQNVTFRCDPISEHNRLYWYRQTLGQGPEFLTYFQNEAQLEKSRLLSDRFSAERPKGSFSTLEIQRTEQGDSAMYLCASSPRTSGADTQYFGPGTRLTVL.

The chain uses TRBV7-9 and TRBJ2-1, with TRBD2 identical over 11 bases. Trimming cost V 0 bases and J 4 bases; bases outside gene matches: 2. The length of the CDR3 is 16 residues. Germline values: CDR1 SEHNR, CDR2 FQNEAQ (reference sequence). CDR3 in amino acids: CASSLAGTSGYNEQFF. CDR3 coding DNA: TGTGCCAGCAGCTTAGCCGGGACTAGCGGATACAATGAGCAGTTCTTC.

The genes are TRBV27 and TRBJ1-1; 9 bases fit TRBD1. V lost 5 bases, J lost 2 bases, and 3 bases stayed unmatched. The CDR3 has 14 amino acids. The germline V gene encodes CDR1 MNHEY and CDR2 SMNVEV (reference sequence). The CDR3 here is CASSLTGGNTEAFF. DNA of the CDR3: TGTGCCAGCAGTCTAACAGGGGGCAACACTGAAGCTTTCTTT.

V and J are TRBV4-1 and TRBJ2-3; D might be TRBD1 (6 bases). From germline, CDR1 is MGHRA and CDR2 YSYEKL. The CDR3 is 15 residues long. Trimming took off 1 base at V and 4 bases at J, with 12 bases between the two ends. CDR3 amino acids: CASSQVQGRADTQYF. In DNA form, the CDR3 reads TGCGCCAGCAGCCAAGTACAGGGTAGGGCAGATACGCAGTATTTT.

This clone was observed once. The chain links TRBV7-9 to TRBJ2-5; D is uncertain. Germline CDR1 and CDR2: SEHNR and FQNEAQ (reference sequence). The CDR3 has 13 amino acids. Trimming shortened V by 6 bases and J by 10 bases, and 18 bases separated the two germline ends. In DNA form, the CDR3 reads TGTGCCAGCAGTTCCACGGTTTCCCGTGGCCAGTACTTC. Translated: CASSSTVSRGQYF.